The 11 T cell receptor beta chains listed next were all sequenced from one sample in a study of T-cell memory formation after mild COVID-19. TCRdb used MiXCR to reprocess the 5' RACE reads, holding one entry per CDR3 protein. The sample lists 450,000 to 650,000 distinct CDR3 sequences; 15% to 20% were seen once. Sequenced material: PBMCs or a T cell subset sorted from them (not recorded which). The receptors come from an adult woman who had mild COVID-19 (a few samples of this study predate the infection). Cell type and time point are not known.

This sequence joins TRBV10-3 and TRBJ2-7, with 9 bases identical to TRBD1. The V and J ends lost 6 bases and 3 bases, in that order; junction bases with no gene match: 12. CDR1 and CDR2 (germline): ENHRY, SYGVKD. This CDR3 region has 16 residues. The CDR3 nucleotides read TGTGCCATCAGCCAAGGAGGGACAGGGACTTTCTACGAGCAGTACTTC. Translated: CAISQGGTGTFYEQYF.

The chain recombines TRBV15 with TRBJ2-3; D ambiguous. The CDR3 has 17 amino acids. V lost 1 base, J lost 0 bases, and 14 bases lay in between. CDR1 is LNHNV, CDR2 YYDKDF, per germline (reference sequence). Written as DNA, the CDR3 is TGTGCCACCAGCAGAGTTCCGAGCATCCCTAGCACAGATACGCAGTATTTT. As protein: CATSRVPSIPSTDTQYF.

V is TRBV5-6 and J is TRBJ2-1; the match to TRBD2 covers 7 bases. The CDR3 contains 16 residues. With V trimmed by 4 bases and J by 0 bases, 7 bases remained unmatched. Germline loops: CDR1 SGHDT, CDR2 YYEEEE. CDR3: CASSPSGYLSYNEQFF. The CDR3 DNA sequence: TGTGCCAGCAGCCCTAGCGGATATCTCTCCTACAATGAGCAGTTCTTC.

The chain joins TRBV27 to TRBJ1-5; D is uncertain. Germline assignment: CDR1 MNHEY and CDR2 SMNVEV (reference sequence). V was pared by 3 bases and J by 7 bases, with 10 bases between. This CDR3 comprises 13 residues. This CDR3 reads CASSFRSGQPQHF. CDR3 nucleotide sequence: TGTGCCAGCAGTTTTCGGTCGGGGCAGCCCCAGCATTTT.

This sequence joins TRBV7-3 and TRBJ2-1; 8 bases match TRBD2. This CDR3 contains 15 residues. Unmatched junction bases numbered 7, after V lost 5 bases and J lost 4 bases. Per the germline V gene, CDR1 is SGHTA and CDR2 is FQGTGA. CDR3: CASSLSGEPYNEQFF. For the CDR3, the DNA is TGTGCCAGCAGCCTTAGCGGGGAACCGTACAATGAGCAGTTCTTC.

The chain carries TRBV5-1 and TRBJ2-3, with 10 bases that match TRBD2. Trimming at V came to 0 bases and at J to 7 bases, leaving 5 bases not matched to a gene. The germline V gene encodes CDR1 SGHRS and CDR2 YFSETQ. The CDR3 covers 15 residues. The CDR3: CASSLGAGGPYTQYF. DNA for the CDR3: TGCGCCAGCAGCTTGGGAGCGGGGGGGCCCTATACGCAGTATTTT.

This clonotype was detected only a few times. The rearrangement uses TRBV18 and TRBJ1-1; D not resolved. Trimming left V 3 bases short and J 5 bases short, with 13 bases between. The CDR3 is 14 amino acids. Germline V gene sequence: CDR1 KGHSH, CDR2 LQKENI. CDR3 sequence (DNA): TGTGCCAGCTCACCGGCGGTGTTGGGGACTGAAGCTTTCTTT. Translation gives CASSPAVLGTEAFF.

This clonotype was observed at least ten times. The chain has TRBV5-1 and TRBJ2-3; no clear D gene. V was cut by 4 bases and J by 6 bases, with 12 bases left in between. Germline assignment: CDR1 SGHRS and CDR2 YFSETQ. This CDR3 has 13 residues. CDR3 coding DNA: TGCGCCAGCAGCCGATCGGTGGGGGATACGCAGTATTTT. It is translated as CASSRSVGDTQYF.

This clonotype came up a few times. This chain joins TRBV6-6 and TRBJ2-7, with D possibly being TRBD2 (6 bases). The CDR3 contains 16 residues. V gave up 2 bases and J gave up 6 bases, with 20 bases separating them. The germline V gene encodes CDR1 MNHNY and CDR2 SVGAGI (reference sequence). This chain's CDR3 is CASSYLSGVNPGEQYF. The CDR3 nucleotides are TGTGCCAGCAGTTACCTCTCGGGAGTCAACCCCGGCGAGCAGTACTTC.

In this sample, this clonotype turned up a few times. This chain connects TRBV5-1 to TRBJ2-3, with a weak D call TRBD1 (6 bases). Trimming removed 1 base at V and 0 bases at J, with 12 bases between. This CDR3 comprises 16 residues. The germline gives CDR1 SGHRS, CDR2 YFSETQ. This CDR3 reads CASSLSGTTSTDTQYF. DNA of the CDR3: TGCGCCAGCAGCTTGTCCGGGACAACTAGCACAGATACGCAGTATTTT. The variable domain in full, with the rest retrieved from reference TRBV5-1 and TRBJ2-3, is KAGVTQTPRYLIKTRGQQVTLSCSPISGHRSVSWYQQTPGQGLQFLFEYFSETQRNKGNFPGRFSGRQFSNSRSEMNVSTLELGDSALYLCASSLSGTTSTDTQYFGPGTRLTVL.

This clonotype was counted a few times. This rearrangement joins TRBV4-3 to TRBJ1-1; D call uncertain. V was shortened by 0 bases and J by 11 bases, with 16 bases between the two germline ends. The germline V gene encodes CDR1 LGHNA and CDR2 YSLEER. The CDR3 runs to 14 residues. CDR3: CASSQDDNSPAAFF. The CDR3 DNA reads as TGCGCCAGCAGCCAAGATGACAACAGCCCGGCCGCTTTCTTT.